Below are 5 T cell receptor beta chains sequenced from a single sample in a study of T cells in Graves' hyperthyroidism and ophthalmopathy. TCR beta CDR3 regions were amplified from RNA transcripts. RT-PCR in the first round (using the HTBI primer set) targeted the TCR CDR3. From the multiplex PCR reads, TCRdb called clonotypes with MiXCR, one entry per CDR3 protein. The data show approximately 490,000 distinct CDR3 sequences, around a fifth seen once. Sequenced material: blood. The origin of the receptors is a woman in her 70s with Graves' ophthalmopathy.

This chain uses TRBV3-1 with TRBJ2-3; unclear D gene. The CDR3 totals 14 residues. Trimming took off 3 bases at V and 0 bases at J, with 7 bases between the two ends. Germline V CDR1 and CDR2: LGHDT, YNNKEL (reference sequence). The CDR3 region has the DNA TGTGCCAGCAGCCAGACACCTAGCACAGATACGCAGTATTTT. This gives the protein CASSQTPSTDTQYF.

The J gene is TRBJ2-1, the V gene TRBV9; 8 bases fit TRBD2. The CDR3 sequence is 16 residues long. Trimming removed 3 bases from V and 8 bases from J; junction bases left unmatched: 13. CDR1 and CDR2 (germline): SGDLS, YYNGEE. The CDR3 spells CASSALGSGRRDEQFF. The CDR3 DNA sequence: TGTGCCAGCAGCGCCCTGGGGAGCGGGAGACGGGATGAGCAGTTCTTC.

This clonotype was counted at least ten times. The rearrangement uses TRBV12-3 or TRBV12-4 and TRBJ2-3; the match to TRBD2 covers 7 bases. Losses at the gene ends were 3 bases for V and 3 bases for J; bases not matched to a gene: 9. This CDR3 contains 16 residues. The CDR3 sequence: CASSLGLRGKTDTQYF. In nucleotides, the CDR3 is TGTGCCAGCAGTTTGGGACTAAGGGGTAAGACAGATACGCAGTATTTT.

The CDR3, as DNA: TGCGCCAGCAGCTTGGTAGGGACTAGCCCTGGCAATGAGCAGTTCTTC. Protein sequence: CASSLVGTSPGNEQFF. The chain recombines TRBV5-1 with TRBJ2-1; 9 positions agree with TRBD2. This CDR3 has 16 amino acids. In germline, CDR1 is SGHRS, CDR2 YFSETQ. V lost 0 bases and J lost 6; bases outside the gene matches: 7.

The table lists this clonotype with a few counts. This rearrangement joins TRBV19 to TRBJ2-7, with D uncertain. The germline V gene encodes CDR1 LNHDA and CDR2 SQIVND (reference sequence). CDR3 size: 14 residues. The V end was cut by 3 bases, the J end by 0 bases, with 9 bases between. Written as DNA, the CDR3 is TGTGCCAGTAGTATTAGTTGGGACTCCTACGAGCAGTACTTC. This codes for CASSISWDSYEQYF.